The present TCR beta chain was sequenced within a study of T cells in Graves' hyperthyroidism and ophthalmopathy. The study's findings and limits: Most thyroid clonotypes expanded above 0.001 appeared in blood too.

V was shortened by 2 bases and J by 2 bases, with 6 bases between the two germline ends. The CDR3 has 13 residues. In germline, CDR1 is ENHRY, CDR2 SYGVKD. From RNA transcripts, TCR beta CDR3 regions were amplified. An initial round of RT-PCR targeting the TCR CDR3 relied on the HTBI primer set. TCRdb reprocessed the multiplex PCR reads via MiXCR and lists one record per CDR3 protein. Of hundreds of thousands of distinct CDR3 sequences in the sample, approximately 15% were seen once. This clonotype came up many times. Antigen unknown. Disease lasting under 3 months, a NOSPECS grade of at least 4, and a Clinical Activity Score of at least 3 were features of the ophthalmopathy patients.

What was sequenced was blood. The sequence came from a young man with Graves' ophthalmopathy. V usage is TRBV10-3 and J usage is TRBJ2-5, with D unclear. The CDR3 is CAISEQVQETQYF. The CDR3 DNA follows: TGTGCCATCAGTGAGCAGGTACAAGAGACCCAGTACTTC.